This entry lists 30 T cell receptor beta chains sequenced from one sample in a study of blood T cell repertoires in COVID-19. Sequencing used immunoSEQ multiplex PCR; TCRdb keeps in-frame clones, though not all of them. The sample records under 140,000 clones, almost 80% being singletons. Sample: peripheral blood. The receptors were gathered from a woman older than 75 with active or convalescent COVID-19.

In its sample, this clone was seen a few times. V gene TRBV5-1 combines with J gene TRBJ2-7; 7 nucleotides align to TRBD1. The V segment lost 3 bases and the J segment 2 bases; nucleotides outside the gene matches: 5. The CDR3 covers 14 residues. Germline CDR1 SGHRS, CDR2 YFSETQ. The CDR3: CASSSGTAAYEQYF. The DNA of the CDR3 is TGCGCCAGCAGCTCCGGGACAGCAGCCTACGAGCAGTACTTC.

This chain links TRBV6-2 or TRBV6-3 with TRBJ2-7; 7 positions agree with TRBD1. CDR1 and CDR2 (germline): MNHEY, SVGEGT. The CDR3 totals 15 residues. V dropped 4 bases and J dropped 1; count of bases not matched to a gene: 7. The CDR3 DNA follows: TGTGCCAGCAGTTCAGGAAGGGGGCCATCCTACGAGCAGTACTTC. It encodes CASSSGRGPSYEQYF.

In DNA, the CDR3 is TGCGCCAGCAGCCCCTCCCCGGGAGGACAAGAGACCCAGTACTTC. This translates into CASSPSPGGQETQYF. The chain combines TRBV5-1 with TRBJ2-5; 7 nucleotides agree with TRBD2. V lost 4 bases and J lost 2; bases outside the gene matches: 8. Germline assignment: CDR1 SGHRS and CDR2 YFSETQ. The CDR3 has 15 amino acids.

V gene TRBV9 combines with J gene TRBJ1-1; D is uncertain. The length of the CDR3 is 13 residues. V was pared by 3 bases and J by 4 bases, with 10 bases between. Germline V gives CDR1 SGDLS, CDR2 YYNGEE. This CDR3 reads CASSGLQFTEAFF. The CDR3 bases are TGTGCCAGCAGCGGTCTACAGTTCACTGAAGCTTTCTTT.

This sequence joins TRBV5-5 and TRBJ1-2; 9 nucleotides match TRBD1. V lost 5 bases, J lost 5 bases, and 4 bases stayed unmatched. The CDR3 contains 13 residues. Germline V gene data show CDR1 as SGHKS and CDR2 as YYEKEE (reference sequence). As DNA, the CDR3 is TGTGCCAGCAGGACAGGGGGTTCGTATGGCTACACCTTC. It yields the protein CASRTGGSYGYTF.

This clone was found once. The chain is built from TRBV28 and TRBJ2-5; TRBD1 matches at 7 bases. CDR1 and CDR2 (germline): MDHEN, SYDVKM. The CDR3 consists of 16 residues. Unmatched junction bases numbered 9, after V lost 3 bases and J lost 2 bases. In nucleotides, the CDR3 is TGTGCCAGCAGTTTGTGGGGCCGGGACAGACAAGAGACCCAGTACTTC. It codes for CASSLWGRDRQETQYF.

The J gene is TRBJ1-2, the V gene TRBV6-6, with 9 positions matching TRBD1. V lost 6 bases and J lost 8; bases outside the gene matches: 7. Germline values: CDR1 MNHNY, CDR2 SVGAGI (reference sequence). The CDR3 spans 13 residues. In DNA, the CDR3 is TGTGCCAGCAGGGGACAGGGACTTTTGGGCTACACCTTC. It specifies CASRGQGLLGYTF.

The chain joins TRBV5-4 to TRBJ2-5; D is possibly TRBD1 (5 bases). The CDR3 is 14 amino acids. The V end was cut by 0 bases, the J end by 1 base, with 7 bases between. Per germline, CDR1 SGHNT and CDR2 YYREEE (reference sequence). The CDR3 DNA reads as TGTGCCAGCAGCTTGGGGGGCACCCAAGAGACCCAGTACTTC. Amino acid sequence: CASSLGGTQETQYF.

This clone has a handful of counts. The chain recombines TRBV19 with TRBJ2-2; 14 nucleotides match TRBD2. The J segment lost 10 bases and the V segment lost 3 bases, leaving 10 bases of the junction unmatched. The CDR3 extends over 17 amino acids. From germline, CDR1 is LNHDA and CDR2 SQIVND (reference sequence). The CDR3 sequence: CASSIGLGTSGSAELFF. CDR3 nucleotides: TGTGCCAGTAGTATTGGGTTGGGGACTAGCGGGAGTGCGGAGCTGTTTTTT.

The chain combines TRBV7-3 with TRBJ2-5; no definite D call. Germline CDR1 reads SGHTA; CDR2 reads FQGTGA. V was cut by 6 bases and J by 1 base, with 9 bases left in between. This CDR3 has 13 residues. The CDR3 bases are TGTGCCAGCAGTCAGTCCATCCAAGAGACCCAGTACTTC. Its translation is CASSQSIQETQYF.

As regards this clone: At one end, the junction sequence differs from germline, possibly due to a read error. V is TRBV5-4 and J is TRBJ2-7; 7 bases map to TRBD2. CDR3 size: 12 residues. The germline V gene has CDR1 SGHNT and CDR2 YYREEE (reference sequence). CDR3 nucleotides: TGTGCCACCAGCTGGGAGGGGTACGAGCAGTACTTC. Its translation is CATSWEGYEQYF.

This rearrangement joins TRBV2 to TRBJ2-3, with D possibly being TRBD1 (6 bases). The V and J ends lost 1 base and 6 bases respectively, with 14 bases between them. Germline V gives CDR1 SNHLY, CDR2 FYNNEI. The CDR3 has 15 amino acids. CDR3: CASSEVNRQADTQYF. The CDR3 nucleotides are TGTGCCAGCAGTGAAGTTAACCGACAGGCGGATACGCAGTATTTT.

The V and J genes are TRBV5-6 and TRBJ2-2, with 10 bases matching TRBD2. The ends lost 4 bases at V and 8 bases at J; junction bases unmatched: 17. The CDR3 contains 18 residues. Germline CDR1 reads SGHDT; CDR2 reads YYEEEE. The CDR3: CASSLSRTSGPRFGELFF. Written as DNA, the CDR3 is TGTGCCAGCAGCCTATCCAGGACTAGCGGTCCTAGGTTTGGGGAGCTGTTTTTT.

The chain links TRBV2 to TRBJ2-2; TRBD1 matches 7 bases. The germline V gene encodes CDR1 SNHLY and CDR2 FYNNEI. This CDR3 comprises 15 residues. After removal of 7 bases from V and 3 bases from J, the junction contained 8 bases not matched to a gene. Here the CDR3 DNA reads TGTGCCAGCAAACGGGACAGTCGGGACACCGGGGAGCTGTTTTTT. This codes for CASKRDSRDTGELFF.

This rearrangement joins TRBV18 to TRBJ1-2; 9 bases line up with TRBD1. Per germline, CDR1 KGHSH and CDR2 LQKENI. This CDR3 is 16 amino acids long. The V gene end was trimmed by 3 bases and the J gene end by 3 bases; junction bases not matched to a gene: 8. The CDR3 loop is CASSPRTGGNDYGYTF. CDR3 sequence (DNA): TGTGCCAGCTCACCCCGCACAGGGGGCAATGACTATGGCTACACCTTC.

The chain links TRBV7-2 to TRBJ2-7, with a weak D call TRBD2 (5 bases). The germline V gene encodes CDR1 SGHTA and CDR2 FQGNSA. The CDR3 contains 15 residues. V lost 4 bases to trimming and J lost 2 bases, with 15 bases between them. CDR3 bases: TGTGCCAGCAGCTCAGACGGGAACAGAGCCTACGAGCAGTACTTC. Protein: CASSSDGNRAYEQYF.

This clone was recorded at least ten times. The CDR3 reads CASSHRRGEQYF. The CDR3 coding sequence is TGCGCCAGCAGCCACAGAAGGGGCGAGCAGTACTTC. J is TRBJ2-7 and V is TRBV4-1, with TRBD1 as a possible D gene (5 bases). The germline V and J ends were trimmed by 3 bases and 6 bases, with 9 bases remaining between them. This CDR3 is 12 amino acids long. Germline assignment: CDR1 MGHRA and CDR2 YSYEKL.

V gene TRBV19 combines with J gene TRBJ1-5; TRBD1 aligns across 7 bases. The CDR3 extends over 16 amino acids. The germline V gene encodes CDR1 LNHDA and CDR2 SQIVND (reference sequence). V lost 5 bases and J lost 7; bases outside the gene matches: 14. The CDR3 sequence: CASSPRQGVSEQPQHF. Written as DNA, the CDR3 is TGTGCCAGTAGTCCACGACAGGGTGTATCGGAACAGCCCCAGCATTTT.

The V gene is TRBV7-8, the J gene TRBJ2-1, with 9 bases that match TRBD2. The CDR3 runs 17 residues. After removal of 2 bases from V and 5 bases from J, the junction contained 10 bases not matched to a gene. In germline, CDR1 is SGHVS, CDR2 FQNEAQ. CDR3 nucleotides: TGTGCCAGCAGCTTAATTCTCGCGGGAGGGGGTCACAATGAGCAGTTCTTC. It codes for CASSLILAGGGHNEQFF.

The chain links TRBV20-1 to TRBJ2-1; D remains ambiguous. The CDR3 has 11 amino acids. The V end was cut by 4 bases, the J end by 9 bases, with 10 bases between. CDR1 DFQATT and CDR2 SNEGSKA come from the germline V gene (reference sequence). In DNA, the CDR3 is TGCAGTGCTATTTCTGTCGGTGAGCAGTTCTTC. Its protein is CSAISVGEQFF.

For this clone: Other DNA sequences in this sample translate to the same CDR3. The V and J genes are TRBV5-1 and TRBJ1-1; D call uncertain. This CDR3 is built from 14 residues. V dropped 2 bases and J dropped 3 bases, with 11 bases sitting between them. Looked up from germline, CDR1 is SGHRS and CDR2 is YFSETQ. The CDR3 nucleotides are TGCGCCAGCAGCTTAGCCGGTCGGGACACTGAAGCTTTCTTT. This codes for CASSLAGRDTEAFF.

This clone counts as medium-sized. V gene TRBV19 combines with J gene TRBJ1-2; the D is unclear. The germline V gene encodes CDR1 LNHDA and CDR2 SQIVND (reference sequence). Trimming removed 3 bases at V and 8 bases at J, with 19 bases between. This CDR3 spans 15 amino acids. CDR3 bases: TGTGCCAGTAGTATTCTCGGGGTCGAGGGCGACGGCTACACCTTC. Translation: CASSILGVEGDGYTF.

The J gene is TRBJ1-1, the V gene TRBV30; 9 bases are shared with TRBD1. J lost 3 bases, V lost 8 bases, and 4 bases had no gene match. Germline loops: CDR1 GTSNPN, CDR2 SVGIG (reference sequence). The CDR3 sequence is 12 residues long. The CDR3: CARDRVDTEAFF. For the CDR3, the DNA is TGTGCCAGGGACAGGGTAGACACTGAAGCTTTCTTT.

This chain connects TRBV27 to TRBJ2-7; 11 nucleotides align to TRBD2. This CDR3 contains 16 residues. Germline V gene lookup returns CDR1 MNHEY and CDR2 SMNVEV (reference sequence). Trimming at V came to 5 bases and at J to 2 bases, leaving 8 bases not matched to a gene. As DNA, the CDR3 is TGTGCCAGCAGTCCGGGACTAGCGGAGATTACCTACGAGCAGTACTTC. This encodes CASSPGLAEITYEQYF.

The genes are TRBV5-4 and TRBJ2-7; TRBD2 matches 7 bases. With 0 bases clipped from V and 7 bases from J, the junction kept 13 bases outside the gene matches. The germline V gene encodes CDR1 SGHNT and CDR2 YYREEE (reference sequence). The CDR3 has 16 residues. CDR3 loop: CASSLDWASGGGEQYF. For the CDR3, the DNA is TGTGCCAGCAGCTTGGATTGGGCTAGCGGTGGAGGGGAGCAGTACTTC.

This clone was observed a single time. The chain is built from TRBV24-1 and TRBJ2-1; perhaps TRBD1 as D (6 bases). The CDR3 consists of 15 residues. V lost 4 bases and J lost 7, with 16 bases in between. Germline CDR1 and CDR2: KGHDR and SFDVKD. This CDR3 is CATSDSTGTLNEQFF. The CDR3 region has the DNA TGTGCCACCAGTGACTCGACCGGGACACTAAATGAGCAGTTCTTC.

This chain uses TRBV25-1 with TRBJ1-1, with D perhaps TRBD1 (6 bases). CDR1 is MGHDK, CDR2 SYGVNS, per germline. The length of the CDR3 is 15 residues. The ends were cut back, 1 base at V and 6 bases at J, with 15 bases in the middle. Here the CDR3 reads CASSESGRGGAEAFF. As DNA, the CDR3 is TGTGCCAGCAGTGAATCGGGCAGGGGCGGCGCTGAAGCTTTCTTT.

In its sample, this clone was seen many times. The chain recombines TRBV19 with TRBJ1-2, with 8 bases that match TRBD1. CDR3 length: 15 amino acids. Per the germline V gene, CDR1 is LNHDA and CDR2 is SQIVND (reference sequence). V lost 4 bases and J lost 6; bases outside the gene matches: 10. The CDR3 DNA is TGTGCCAGTAGTACACGTGGGCAGGGGGCCGATGGCTACACCTTC. This gives the protein CASSTRGQGADGYTF.

The genes are TRBV29-1 and TRBJ2-7; tentative D call: TRBD1 (6 bases). The CDR3 runs to 15 residues. CDR1 is SQVTM and CDR2 is ANQGSEA in the germline V gene. V lost 4 bases, J lost 0 bases, and 16 bases lay in between. The DNA of the CDR3 is TGCAGCGTTGTAGGGGGAACAACCTCCTCCTACGAGCAGTACTTC. Translation gives CSVVGGTTSSYEQYF.

In this sample, this clone turned up a few times. This chain links TRBV19 with TRBJ1-2, with 7 bases matching TRBD1. The CDR3 runs 14 residues. V shed 4 bases, J shed 5 bases, and the junction held 7 bases outside the gene matches. Germline V gene lookup returns CDR1 LNHDA and CDR2 SQIVND (reference sequence). The CDR3 DNA reads as TGTGCCAGTAGTAATTTCCAGGGGGGATATGGCTACACCTTC. It encodes CASSNFQGGYGYTF.